The entry that follows covers one T cell receptor (beta chain) sequence. These data originate in a study of blood T cell repertoires in COVID-19. Repertoires were generated with immunoSEQ multiplex PCR, while TCRdb's copy carries only in-frame clones and drops some. This sample has 120,000 to 150,000 clones, with approximately 80% found just once. Sample: peripheral blood. The TCR sequence derives from a human donor in a cohort sampled during active COVID-19.

For the CDR3, the DNA is TGTGCCAGCAGTTACGCGACAGGGGCCTTGAGGGAGACCCAGTACTTC. Amino acid sequence: CASSYATGALRETQYF. The chain joins TRBV6-5 to TRBJ2-5; 8 bases match TRBD1. The ends lost 2 bases at V and 5 bases at J; junction bases unmatched: 10. Germline CDR1 reads MNHEY; CDR2 reads SVGAGI. CDR3 size: 16 residues.